The 19 T cell receptor beta chains below were found in one sample sequenced in a study of T cell repertoires in cytomegalovirus infection. For these TCRs, the target antigens are not known. TCRdb redid the calling of the reads with MiXCR, one entry per CDR3 protein. The sample lists about 890,000 distinct CDR3 sequences, around 29% seen once, with over 12% in the top ten. The material sequenced was cultured CD8+ T cells from PBMCs, taken from culture after CMV antigen stimulation. All receptors come from a human donor in good health (CMV status not recorded). Some clones in this sample may be carry-over from other donors' samples.

The CDR3 spells CASSPGREVEKLFF. In DNA, the CDR3 is TGTGCCAGTAGCCCCGGACGGGAGGTTGAAAAACTGTTTTTT. This chain links TRBV7-9 with TRBJ1-4, with D unresolved. The germline gives CDR1 SEHNR, CDR2 FQNEAQ (reference sequence). V was clipped by 9 bases and J by 7 bases, with 18 bases between them. The CDR3 runs to 14 residues.

The rearrangement uses TRBV10-3 and TRBJ1-3, with D unclear. The CDR3 covers 14 residues. Germline CDR1 is ENHRY and CDR2 is SYGVKD. CDR3 nucleotides: TGTGCTTTAAGAAACGTGTCCTCTGGAAACACCATATATTTT. Amino acid sequence: CALRNVSSGNTIYF.

V and J are TRBV6-1 and TRBJ2-1; D unresolved. Per germline, CDR1 MNHNS and CDR2 SASEGT. This CDR3 has 8 residues. V shed 8 bases and J shed 10 bases, with 3 bases lying between them. CDR3: CASAEQFF. For the CDR3, the DNA is TGTGCCAGCGCCGAGCAGTTCTTC.

The V call is TRBV19, the J call TRBJ1-2; 7 nucleotides agree with TRBD1. CDR1 is LNHDA, CDR2 SQIVND, per germline (reference sequence). This CDR3 is built from 13 residues. Germline trimming cut 2 bases from V and 8 bases from J; bases unmatched to any gene: 5. The CDR3 spells CASSIWTGIGYTF. The CDR3 nucleotides are TGTGCCAGTAGTATATGGACAGGAATAGGCTACACCTTC.

This chain joins TRBV7-9 and TRBJ2-1; D perhaps matches TRBD1 (8 bases). CDR3 length equals 13 residues. Germline V CDR1 and CDR2: SEHNR, FQNEAQ (reference sequence). Trimming removed 4 bases from V and 8 bases from J, with 12 bases in between. CDR3 amino acids: CASSSTGGDEQFF. For the CDR3, the DNA is TGTGCCAGCAGCTCAACAGGGGGGGATGAGCAGTTCTTC.

This clonotype came up many times. The DNA for the CDR3 is TGTGCCAGCAGCACTGCCCCATGGGTACTCTCTGGAAACACCATATATTTT. Protein sequence: CASSTAPWVLSGNTIYF. The chain employs TRBV7-2 and TRBJ1-3; D remains unclear. The CDR3 is 17 residues long. The germline CDR1 and CDR2 sequences are SGHTA and FQGNSA. The ends were cut back, 5 bases at V and 0 bases at J, with 17 bases in the middle. Looking up the rest from reference TRBV7-2 and TRBJ1-3 gives the full variable domain: GAGVSQSPSNKVTEKGKDVELRCDPISGHTALYWYRQSLGQGLEFLIYFQGNSAPDKSGLPSDRFSAERTGGSVSTLTIQRTQQEDSAVYLCASSTAPWVLSGNTIYFGEGSWLTVV.

This sequence joins TRBV6-5 and TRBJ2-1, with 8 bases fitting TRBD2. V was pared by 0 bases and J by 6 bases, with 4 bases of the junction left unmatched. The CDR3 has 15 residues. Germline lookup yields CDR1 MNHEY and CDR2 SVGAGI. In DNA form, the CDR3 reads TGTGCCAGCAGTTACTCTTCTAGCGGGTCCAATGAGCAGTTCTTC. It encodes CASSYSSSGSNEQFF.

This clonotype was detected ten times or more. J is TRBJ2-2 and V is TRBV7-9; D not resolved. Germline assignment: CDR1 SEHNR and CDR2 FQNEAQ (reference sequence). V was clipped by 3 bases and J by 0 bases, with 20 bases between them. The CDR3 totals 19 residues. DNA for the CDR3: TGTGCCAGCAGCTTCGATACCAAGAGTCACCGCGCGAACACCGGGGAGCTGTTTTTT. Protein product: CASSFDTKSHRANTGELFF.

The chain carries TRBV10-3 and TRBJ1-2; D is undetermined. Germline CDR1 is ENHRY and CDR2 is SYGVKD. This CDR3 region has 12 residues. V was pared by 0 bases and J by 6 bases, with 5 bases between. The CDR3 nucleotides read TGTGCCATCAGTGAGTCCAAGGATGGCTACACCTTC. Amino acids: CAISESKDGYTF.

This clonotype was detected many times. The genes are TRBV7-2 and TRBJ2-1; no clear D. Trimming stripped 0 bases from V and 10 bases from J, with 13 bases between. The CDR3 consists of 14 residues. Looked up from germline, CDR1 is SGHTA and CDR2 is FQGNSA. CDR3 nucleotides: TGTGCCAGCAGCTTAGCGGGATCGGCGAGGGAGCAGTTCTTC. Amino acids: CASSLAGSAREQFF.

The V and J genes are TRBV7-6 and TRBJ2-7, with TRBD1 as a possible D gene (5 bases). The CDR3 has 15 residues. Germline assignment: CDR1 SGHVS and CDR2 FNYEAQ. Trimming stripped 5 bases from V and 0 bases from J, with 14 bases between. CDR3 in DNA: TGTGCCAGCAGCCTCCCAGGGAAGACCTCCTACGAGCAGTACTTC. Its protein is CASSLPGKTSYEQYF. The whole variable domain, filled in from reference TRBV7-6 and TRBJ2-7, reads GAGVSQSPRYKVTKRGQDVALRCDPISGHVSLYWYRQALGQGPEFLTYFNYEAQQDKSGLPNDRFSAERPEGSISTLTIQRTEQRDSAMYRCASSLPGKTSYEQYFGPGTRLTVT.

The J gene is TRBJ2-5, the V gene TRBV13; 8 bases agree with TRBD1. Germline assignment: CDR1 PRHDT and CDR2 FYEKMQ (reference sequence). The CDR3 runs to 15 residues. Losses at the gene ends were 5 bases for V and 5 bases for J; bases not matched to a gene: 10. CDR3 bases: TGTGCCAGCAGCCACGGACAGGGATGGATGGAGACCCAGTACTTC. It encodes CASSHGQGWMETQYF.

V gene TRBV27 combines with J gene TRBJ2-1; 8 bases are shared with TRBD2. The length of the CDR3 is 15 residues. Germline V gene lookup returns CDR1 MNHEY and CDR2 SMNVEV (reference sequence). The trim removed 4 bases at V and 2 bases at J, leaving 4 bases unmatched. This CDR3 reads CASSYAGGTYNEQFF. The CDR3 DNA sequence: TGTGCCAGCAGTTACGCGGGGGGTACCTACAATGAGCAGTTCTTC.

This clonotype was seen more than once but under ten times. The rearrangement links TRBV10-3 to TRBJ2-7; possible D gene TRBD2, 5 bases. CDR3 length: 11 amino acids. Trimming removed 6 bases at V and 3 bases at J, with 6 bases between. From germline, CDR1 is ENHRY and CDR2 SYGVKD. DNA of the CDR3: TGTGCCATCAGCCGGGACTACGAGCAGTACTTC. Translating gives CAISRDYEQYF.

This clonotype was picked up a small number of times. This chain uses TRBV7-3 with TRBJ2-5, with D perhaps matching TRBD2 (5 bases). Deletions cut 8 bases from V and 7 bases from J, with 17 bases between. Germline CDR1 is SGHTA and CDR2 is FQGTGA. CDR3 length: 13 amino acids. CDR3 in DNA: TGTGCCAGCGCCGCCGGGAAGACGCGGACCCAGTACTTC. Its translation is CASAAGKTRTQYF.

Ten or more counts support this clonotype. CDR3 sequence (DNA): TGTGCCAGCAGGAACTCAGGGACGATTCGCACAGATACGCAGTATTTT. Translated: CASRNSGTIRTDTQYF. The V call is TRBV6-5, the J call TRBJ2-3; D is perhaps TRBD1 or TRBD2 (5 bases each). CDR1 is MNHEY and CDR2 is SVGAGI in the germline V gene. The CDR3 has 16 amino acids. The germline V and J ends were trimmed by 6 bases and 1 base, with 17 bases remaining between them.

The rearrangement uses TRBV6-1 and TRBJ1-1, with D perhaps TRBD1 (5 bases). Trimming took off 5 bases at V and 5 bases at J, with 18 bases between the two ends. This CDR3 comprises 15 residues. Germline V lookup: CDR1 MNHNS, CDR2 SASEGT. For the CDR3, the DNA is TGTGCCAGCAGTCTCACGGGCTTCGGGGGGACTGAAGCTTTCTTT. It specifies CASSLTGFGGTEAFF.

In DNA, the CDR3 is TGTGCCAGCAGCGTCAGGGGTTACGAGCAGTACGTC. Translation: CASSVRGYEQYV. This rearrangement joins TRBV11-2 to TRBJ2-7; D perhaps matches TRBD1 (6 bases). Germline V gene data show CDR1 as SGHAT and CDR2 as FQNNGV. The CDR3 loop spans 12 amino acids. V was pared by 5 bases and J by 4 bases, with 9 bases between.

The rearrangement joins TRBV4-3 to TRBJ1-2; D unclear. V lost 0 bases, J lost 4 bases, and 9 bases lay in between. This CDR3 comprises 14 residues. Germline V gene lookup returns CDR1 LGHNA and CDR2 YSLEER. The CDR3 region has the DNA TGCGCCAGCAGCCAAGAGGCCCTTTTCTATGGCTACACCTTC. This codes for CASSQEALFYGYTF.